This T cell receptor (beta chain) was captured by sequencing in a study of T-cell reconstitution after alpha-beta-depleted transplantation in children. Study outcomes and limitations: In patients about two months after transplant, alpha-beta T cells reportedly arose from several hundred expanded graft clones. Diversity of TCRbeta at day 60 was high in some patients, arising from surviving recipient T cells and thymic progenitors. Among T cells one year after transplant, newly produced cells accounted for most counts and diversity.

There are 17 residues in the CDR3. Germline-derived CDR1 and CDR2 are LGHNA and YSLEER. Between the trimmed V and J ends, which lost 4 bases and 2 bases, there was a span of 18 bases. Preparation of the TCRbeta library was carried out with unique molecular identifiers. TCRdb used MiXCR to reprocess the PCR reads, holding one entry per CDR3 protein. This table has 400,000 to 550,000 distinct CDR3 sequences, 10% appearing once. This clonotype came up a few times. The antigen is unknown. The starting material was PBMCs, obtained before TCRalphabeta/CD19-depleted stem cell transplant. This TCR was recovered from a child under 10 years old with inherited bone marrow failure, due to receive a stem cell transplant. The rearrangement links TRBV4-3 to TRBJ2-1; D possibly corresponds to TRBD2 (5 bases). The CDR3, as DNA: TGCGCCAGCAGCCCCTCGAGGGCAGTTTGGACCTACAATGAGCAGTTCTTC. Translating it yields CASSPSRAVWTYNEQFF.